This T cell receptor (beta chain) came from a study of beta chain features in type 1 diabetes. It was one heparinised blood draw, averaging about 116 mL, that each donor gave. The isolated RNA, all of it, was reverse transcribed, so expressed TCRB transcripts were what got sequenced. Data came from immunoSEQ multiplex PCR; TCRdb stores just in-frame clones and leaves some out. The sample contains more than 20,000 clones, approximately 70% of which appear only once. The germline V gene encodes CDR1 LNHDA and CDR2 SQIVND (reference sequence). The CDR3 sequence is 16 residues long. V gave up 10 bases and J gave up 1 base; unmatched junction bases: 12.

Sequencing input: Tregs from blood. This sequence was found in a woman in her thirties or forties in good health. The chain carries TRBV19 and TRBJ2-5, with 10 bases aligning to TRBD1. The CDR3 bases are TGTGCCACCCAGCAGGGACAGGGGCTATTCCAAGAGACCCAGTACTTC. Amino acids: CATQQGQGLFQETQYF.